Presented here are 26 T cell receptor beta chains from one specimen sequenced in a study of blood T cell repertoires in COVID-19. Using immunoSEQ multiplex PCR, the repertoire was profiled, and TCRdb retains in-frame clones only, with some absent. Found here are 450,000 or so clones, 80% to 90% of them singletons; the top ten hold approximately 0.92%. Sequencing was carried out using peripheral blood. These receptors all stem from a man between 18 and 29 years old with COVID-19, enrolled during active disease.

The chain employs TRBV13 and TRBJ1-2; TRBD1 matches 10 bases. V was clipped by 5 bases and J by 4 bases; unmatched bases: 10. CDR1 and CDR2 from the germline V gene are PRHDT and FYEKMQ (reference sequence). The CDR3 extends over 16 amino acids. The CDR3 spells CASSPRDRGQIYGYTF. CDR3 bases: TGTGCCAGCAGCCCCCGGGACAGGGGCCAAATCTATGGCTACACCTTC.

Note on this clone: The identical CDR3 is also encoded by other nucleotide sequences in the sample. The chain's CDR3 is CASSLVGGSTDTQYF. The CDR3 DNA reads as TGCGCCAGCAGCTTGGTAGGCGGGAGCACAGATACGCAGTATTTT. The chain carries TRBV5-1 and TRBJ2-3, with D possibly matching TRBD2 (5 bases). Per germline, CDR1 SGHRS and CDR2 YFSETQ. Trimming took off 0 bases at V and 0 bases at J, with 8 bases between the two ends. This CDR3 has 15 amino acids.

The V and J genes are TRBV4-1 and TRBJ2-5, with a tentative D call TRBD1 (5 bases). V was cut by 2 bases and J by 5 bases, with 12 bases left in between. The V gene's germline CDR1 is MGHRA and CDR2 YSYEKL. CDR3 length equals 14 residues. The CDR3 here is CASSQIPGLETQYF. The DNA for the CDR3 is TGCGCCAGCAGCCAAATTCCAGGGTTGGAGACCCAGTACTTC.

V usage is TRBV27 and J usage is TRBJ1-6; D gene unclear. V was clipped by 2 bases and J by 10 bases, with 6 bases between them. The CDR3 spans 12 residues. Germline-derived CDR1 and CDR2 are MNHEY and SMNVEV (reference sequence). The CDR3 coding sequence is TGTGCCAGCAGTTTAGGTCGGTCACCCCTCCACTTT. Its translation is CASSLGRSPLHF.

CDR3 sequence reads: CASSGTGYEQYF. The CDR3 nucleotides read TGTGCCAGCAGTGGTACGGGCTACGAGCAGTACTTC. This chain joins TRBV25-1 and TRBJ2-7; D unresolved. This CDR3 spans 12 amino acids. V gave up 4 bases and J gave up 3 bases, with 7 bases separating them. The germline V gene encodes CDR1 MGHDK and CDR2 SYGVNS.

The chain couples TRBV28 to TRBJ1-5; D unresolved. The CDR3 contains 13 residues. V was pared by 3 bases and J by 4 bases, with 7 bases between. Germline-derived CDR1 and CDR2 are MDHEN and SYDVKM. CDR3 coding DNA: TGTGCCAGCAGTTTTATGAGAAATCAGCCCCAGCATTTT. As protein: CASSFMRNQPQHF.

The rearrangement joins TRBV24-1 to TRBJ1-5; possibly TRBD1 for D (5 bases). The germline CDR1 and CDR2 sequences are KGHDR and SFDVKD. The CDR3 contains 14 residues. The V gene lost 5 bases and the J gene lost 2 bases, with 9 bases spanning the gap. CDR3 DNA sequence: TGTGCCACCAGTGCAGGGTACGGCAATCAGCCCCAGCATTTT. Protein: CATSAGYGNQPQHF.

The chain couples TRBV5-1 to TRBJ1-1; D not resolved. The V end was cut by 4 bases, the J end by 1 base, with 8 bases between. Germline CDR1 and CDR2: SGHRS and YFSETQ. This CDR3 contains 13 residues. The CDR3 loop reads CASSGRQNTEAFF. The CDR3 DNA sequence: TGCGCCAGCAGCGGCCGACAGAACACTGAAGCTTTCTTT.

This clone was counted a single time. This sequence joins TRBV21-1 and TRBJ1-2; TRBD1 is the table's D call, not checked against the DNA. TRBV21-1 is labeled a pseudogene. CDR3 length: 20 amino acids. CDR3 nucleotide sequence: TGTGCCAGCAGCAAAGAAGGATTTTATCACAGGGAAGGGGGTAACTATGGCTACACCTTC. This gives the protein CASSKEGFYHREGGNYGYTF.

CDR3 sequence reads: CASSDGQGNQPQHF. The CDR3 region has the DNA TGTGCCAGCAGTGACGGACAGGGTAATCAGCCCCAGCATTTT. V and J are TRBV2 and TRBJ1-5; 8 bases map to TRBD1. V trimming: 3 bases; J trimming: 4 bases; junction bases outside the gene matches: 2. The CDR3 spans 14 residues. The germline CDR1 and CDR2 sequences are SNHLY and FYNNEI.

The chain links TRBV24-1 to TRBJ1-5; D possibly corresponds to TRBD1 (6 bases). Trimming stripped 4 bases from V and 4 bases from J, with 13 bases between. This CDR3 comprises 15 residues. Germline V lookup: CDR1 KGHDR, CDR2 SFDVKD. The CDR3 coding sequence is TGTGCCACCAGTGACCCCGGGACACCTAATCAGCCCCAGCATTTT. This sequence encodes CATSDPGTPNQPQHF.

This clone was seen once. The CDR3 nucleotides are TGTGCCAGCAGCCAAACCGGGACAGGGGTTCTTTACAATGAGCAGTTCTTC. This sequence encodes CASSQTGTGVLYNEQFF. The V call is TRBV16, the J call TRBJ2-1, with 10 bases matching TRBD1. V trimming: 2 bases; J trimming: 4 bases; junction bases outside the gene matches: 8. Germline CDR1 reads KGHSY; CDR2 reads FQNENV. CDR3 length equals 17 residues.

The chain has TRBV5-6 and TRBJ2-7; a possible D gene is TRBD2 (6 bases). Per the germline V gene, CDR1 is SGHDT and CDR2 is YYEEEE. V dropped 4 bases and J dropped 6 bases, with 14 bases sitting between them. This CDR3 region has 13 residues. For the CDR3, the DNA is TGTGCCAGCAGCCCGGGCAGGGAGGCCGAGCAGTACTTC. This encodes CASSPGREAEQYF. The complete variable domain, with remaining parts taken from reference TRBV5-6 and TRBJ2-7, reads DAGVTQSPTHLIKTRGQQVTLRCSPKSGHDTVSWYQQALGQGPQFIFQYYEEEERQRGNFPDRFSGHQFPNYSSELNVNALLLGDSALYLCASSPGREAEQYFGPGTRLTVT.

CDR3 bases: TGTGCCAGCTCACAGGGACAGAACTCCTACGAGCAGTACTTC. Translated: CASSQGQNSYEQYF. The chain couples TRBV18 to TRBJ2-7, with TRBD1 matching 7 bases. Per the germline V gene, CDR1 is KGHSH and CDR2 is LQKENI. The length of the CDR3 is 14 residues. With 4 bases clipped from V and 0 bases from J, the junction kept 3 bases outside the gene matches.

The CDR3 sequence is CASSKDRVGDTQYF. The CDR3 region has the DNA TGTGCCAGCAGTAAGGACAGGGTCGGAGATACGCAGTATTTT. The chain links TRBV2 to TRBJ2-3, with TRBD1 identical over 8 bases. Looked up from germline, CDR1 is SNHLY and CDR2 is FYNNEI. The CDR3 consists of 14 residues. V lost 5 bases and J lost 5; bases outside the gene matches: 6.

The rearrangement uses TRBV10-2 and TRBJ1-3; D remains ambiguous. The V and J ends lost 1 base and 1 base respectively, with 5 bases between them. Looked up from germline, CDR1 is WSHSY and CDR2 is SAAADI. The CDR3 is made up of 14 amino acids. DNA of the CDR3: TGCGCCAGCAGTGAGTTTGAGTCTGGAAACACCATATATTTT. Amino acids: CASSEFESGNTIYF.

This chain joins TRBV5-1 and TRBJ2-1, with 7 bases aligning to TRBD2. The germline gives CDR1 SGHRS, CDR2 YFSETQ. The CDR3 is made up of 18 amino acids. Unmatched junction bases numbered 15, after V lost 6 bases and J lost 0 bases. CDR3 loop: CASTTGYASGYSYNEQFF. CDR3 bases: TGCGCCAGCACTACGGGTTATGCTAGCGGATACTCCTACAATGAGCAGTTCTTC.

The CDR3 protein is CASRHRGGVYYNEQFF. CDR3 DNA: TGTGCCAGCAGGCACCGGGGGGGGGTCTACTACAATGAGCAGTTCTTC. The V gene is TRBV27, the J gene TRBJ2-1; 8 bases fit TRBD2. The V and J ends lost 6 bases and 3 bases, in that order; junction bases with no gene match: 10. The germline V gene encodes CDR1 MNHEY and CDR2 SMNVEV (reference sequence). This CDR3 is built from 16 residues.

The J gene is TRBJ2-1, the V gene TRBV3-1 (or the pseudogene TRBV3-2), with D possibly TRBD2 on 5 matching bases. V lost 0 bases to trimming and J lost 3 bases, with 9 bases between them. The CDR3 is made up of 15 amino acids. Germline lookup yields CDR1 LGHDT and CDR2 YNNKEL (reference sequence). CDR3 coding DNA: TGTGCCAGCAGCCAAGATATTGGACTCTACAATGAGCAGTTCTTC. Translation gives CASSQDIGLYNEQFF.

The CDR3: CASSTGLTGELFF. Written as DNA, the CDR3 is TGTGCCAGCAGCACGGGACTCACCGGGGAGCTGTTTTTT. The V and J genes are TRBV11-2 and TRBJ2-2; tentatively, D is TRBD2 (6 bases). V was trimmed by 5 bases and J by 4 bases, leaving 8 bases between them. This CDR3 is built from 13 residues. Looked up from germline, CDR1 is SGHAT and CDR2 is FQNNGV.

The chain has TRBV5-1 and TRBJ2-1; 8 positions match TRBD1. The germline gives CDR1 SGHRS, CDR2 YFSETQ. This CDR3 spans 14 amino acids. Trimming cost V 4 bases and J 5 bases; bases outside gene matches: 5. The CDR3 nucleotides read TGCGCCAGCAGCGGAGGGACAGGCCACAATGAGCAGTTCTTC. Translation gives CASSGGTGHNEQFF.

Comment on this clone: The sample carries other DNA sequences with the same CDR3. This rearrangement joins TRBV19 to TRBJ1-5; the match to TRBD1 covers 8 bases. This CDR3 has 15 residues. Germline V gene sequence: CDR1 LNHDA, CDR2 SQIVND (reference sequence). The V gene end was trimmed by 3 bases and the J gene end by 0 bases; junction bases not matched to a gene: 1. CDR3 sequence: CASSITGGSNQPQHF. The CDR3 DNA follows: TGTGCCAGTAGTATCACAGGGGGTAGCAATCAGCCCCAGCATTTT.

The rearrangement links TRBV4-1 to TRBJ2-7, with D possibly being TRBD1 (5 bases). Trimming left V 6 bases short and J 1 base short, with 16 bases between. CDR1 is MGHRA and CDR2 is YSYEKL in the germline V gene. The CDR3 has 15 residues. CDR3 coding DNA: TGCGCCAGCAGATGGAAAGAAGGGGATTCCTACGAGCAGTACTTC. Translated: CASRWKEGDSYEQYF.

The chain couples TRBV7-9 to TRBJ2-1, with TRBD2 matching 11 bases. Germline assignment: CDR1 SEHNR and CDR2 FQNEAQ (reference sequence). CDR3 size: 17 residues. Germline trimming cut 3 bases from V and 7 bases from J; bases unmatched to any gene: 11. CDR3 in DNA: TGTGCCAGCAGCTTCATGGTGGGGACTAGCGGTTATAATGAGCAGTTCTTC. Amino acid sequence: CASSFMVGTSGYNEQFF.

V gene TRBV5-1 combines with J gene TRBJ2-1; 9 bases map to TRBD1. This CDR3 contains 16 residues. Germline-derived CDR1 and CDR2 are SGHRS and YFSETQ. Germline trimming cut 3 bases from V and 5 bases from J; bases unmatched to any gene: 9. CDR3 sequence: CASSYSRDRVDNEQFF. CDR3 DNA: TGCGCCAGCAGCTATAGCCGGGACAGGGTGGACAATGAGCAGTTCTTC.

The rearrangement joins TRBV11-3 to TRBJ2-5; possible D gene TRBD2, 6 bases. V shed 8 bases and J shed 3 bases, with 19 bases lying between them. Per germline, CDR1 SGHNT and CDR2 YENEEA. The CDR3 covers 15 residues. Here the CDR3 reads CASGAGLGNEETQYF. The CDR3 DNA follows: TGTGCCAGCGGCGCGGGACTCGGGAACGAAGAGACCCAGTACTTC.